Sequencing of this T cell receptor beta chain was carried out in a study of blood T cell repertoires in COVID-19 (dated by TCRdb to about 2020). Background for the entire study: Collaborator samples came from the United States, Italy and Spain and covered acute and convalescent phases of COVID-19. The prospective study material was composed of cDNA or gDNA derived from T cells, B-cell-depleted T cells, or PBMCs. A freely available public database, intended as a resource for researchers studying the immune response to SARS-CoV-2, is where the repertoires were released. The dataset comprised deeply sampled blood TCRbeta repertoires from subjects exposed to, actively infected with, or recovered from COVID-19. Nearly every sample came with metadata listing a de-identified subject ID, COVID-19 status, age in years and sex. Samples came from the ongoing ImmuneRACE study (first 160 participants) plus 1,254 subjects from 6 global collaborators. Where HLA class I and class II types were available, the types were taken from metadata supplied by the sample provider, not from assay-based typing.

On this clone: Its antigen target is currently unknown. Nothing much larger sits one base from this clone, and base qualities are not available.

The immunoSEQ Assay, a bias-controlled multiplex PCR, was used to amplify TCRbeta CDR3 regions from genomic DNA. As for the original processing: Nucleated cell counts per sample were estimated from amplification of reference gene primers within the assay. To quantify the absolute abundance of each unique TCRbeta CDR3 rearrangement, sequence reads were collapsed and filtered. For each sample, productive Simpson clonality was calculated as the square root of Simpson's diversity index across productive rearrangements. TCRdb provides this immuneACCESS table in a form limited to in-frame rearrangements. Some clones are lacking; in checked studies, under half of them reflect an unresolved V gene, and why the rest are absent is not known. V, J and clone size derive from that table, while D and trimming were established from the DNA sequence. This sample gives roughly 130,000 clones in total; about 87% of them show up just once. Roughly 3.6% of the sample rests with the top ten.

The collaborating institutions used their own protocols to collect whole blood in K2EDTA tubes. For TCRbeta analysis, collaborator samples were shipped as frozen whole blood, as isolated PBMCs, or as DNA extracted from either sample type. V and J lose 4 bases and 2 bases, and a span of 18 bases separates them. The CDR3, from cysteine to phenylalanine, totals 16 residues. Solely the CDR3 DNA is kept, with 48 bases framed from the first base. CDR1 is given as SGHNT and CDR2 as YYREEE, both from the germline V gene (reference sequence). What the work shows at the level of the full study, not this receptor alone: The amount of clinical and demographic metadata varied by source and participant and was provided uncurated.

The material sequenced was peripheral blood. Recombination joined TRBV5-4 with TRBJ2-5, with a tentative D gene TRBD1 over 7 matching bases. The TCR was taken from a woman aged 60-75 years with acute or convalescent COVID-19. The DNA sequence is TGTGCCAGCAGCACTCGGGACAGACTAGGGCAAGAGACCCAGTACTTC. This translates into CASSTRDRLGQETQYF.